The sequence of this TCR beta chain was determined in a study of PD-L1 blockade in urothelial cancer. Study details: Analysis of blood occurred 3 weeks (second dose) and 6 weeks after treatment start. Median T cell yield per blood sample was about 140,000 cells.

The V and J ends lost 0 bases and 1 base, in that order; junction bases with no gene match: 8. The CDR3 covers 17 residues. From germline, CDR1 is SGHKS and CDR2 YYEKEE (reference sequence). A spike-in of synthetic TCR analog templates was added to each PCR. Assay used: immunoSEQ multiplex PCR; TCRdb lists only in-frame clones, some missing. The sample records tens of thousands of clones, roughly 79% being singletons. Time point defined: pretreatment peripheral blood. Patients had locally advanced or metastatic urothelial carcinoma. The chain recombines TRBV5-5 with TRBJ2-5, with 8 bases fitting TRBD2. The starting material was PBMCs, obtained around atezolizumab (anti-PD-L1) treatment. The TCR was taken from a man in his 70s with urothelial cancer. CDR3 nucleotide sequence: TGTGCCAGCAGCTTGGGGGGTCTAGCGGGTACCCAAGAGACCCAGTACTTC. Residues: CASSLGGLAGTQETQYF. Full variable domain (remainder filled in from reference TRBV5-5 and TRBJ2-5): DAGVTQSPTHLIKTRGQQVTLRCSPISGHKSVSWYQQVLGQGPQFIFQYYEKEERGRGNFPDRFSARQFPNYSSELNVNALLLGDSALYLCASSLGGLAGTQETQYFGPGTRLLVL.